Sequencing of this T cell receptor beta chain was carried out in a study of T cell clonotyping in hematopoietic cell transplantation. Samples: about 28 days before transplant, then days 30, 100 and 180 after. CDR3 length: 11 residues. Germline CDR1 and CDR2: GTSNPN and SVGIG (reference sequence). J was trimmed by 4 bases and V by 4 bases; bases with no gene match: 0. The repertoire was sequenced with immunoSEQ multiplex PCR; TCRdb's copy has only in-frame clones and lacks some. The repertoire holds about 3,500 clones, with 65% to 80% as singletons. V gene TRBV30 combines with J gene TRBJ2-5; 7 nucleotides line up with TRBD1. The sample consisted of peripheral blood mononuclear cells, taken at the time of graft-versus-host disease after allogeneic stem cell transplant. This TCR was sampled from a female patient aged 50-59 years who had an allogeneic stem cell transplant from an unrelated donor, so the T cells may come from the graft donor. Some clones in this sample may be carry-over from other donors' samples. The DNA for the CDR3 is TGTGCCTGGACAGGGGGAGAGACCCAGTACTTC. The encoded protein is CAWTGGETQYF.